Following are 6 T cell receptor beta chains from one sample sequenced in a study of T cell responses to AZD1222 COVID-19 vaccine (dated by TCRdb to the early 2020s). The time point tag for this specimen amounts to: about 28 days (+/-7) after the second vaccine dose. Libraries came from the immunoSEQ multiplex PCR assay. Held by TCRdb, this immuneACCESS table contains in-frame sequences only and omits some clones. Under half of the omission traces to an unresolved V gene where checked; the cause of the rest is unknown. For this sample there are around 80,000 clones; approximately 90% appear just once. Around 8% of the sample is held by the ten biggest clonotypes. Material: peripheral blood, obtained 28 days after the second AZD1222 dose. The receptors come from an adult who received the AZD1222 COVID-19 vaccine.

This clone was observed a single time. This chain links TRBV11-2 with TRBJ2-1; D might be TRBD2 (6 bases). Trimming took off 0 bases at V and 10 bases at J, with 10 bases between the two ends. The CDR3 has 13 amino acids. Germline CDR1 reads SGHAT; CDR2 reads FQNNGV. As DNA, the CDR3 is TGTGCCAGCAGCTTAGAATGGGGAGGCGAGCAGTTCTTC. This codes for CASSLEWGGEQFF. Combining the CDR3 with reference TRBV11-2 and TRBJ2-1 gives the whole variable domain EAGVAQSPRYKIIEKRQSVAFWCNPISGHATLYWYQQILGQGPKLLIQFQNNGVVDDSQLPKDRFSAERLKGVDSTLKIQPAKLEDSAVYLCASSLEWGGEQFFGPGTRLTVL.

V and J are TRBV5-6 and TRBJ2-7; D may be TRBD1 (5 bases). Trimming shortened V by 4 bases and J by 0 bases, and 14 bases separated the two germline ends. This CDR3 has 15 amino acids. Germline values: CDR1 SGHDT, CDR2 YYEEEE. In nucleotides, the CDR3 is TGTGCCAGCAGCCGTGGGGCAGGACCCTCCTACGAGCAGTACTTC. Residues: CASSRGAGPSYEQYF. Based on the CDR3 plus reference TRBV5-6 and TRBJ2-7, the full variable domain is DAGVTQSPTHLIKTRGQQVTLRCSPKSGHDTVSWYQQALGQGPQFIFQYYEEEERQRGNFPDRFSGHQFPNYSSELNVNALLLGDSALYLCASSRGAGPSYEQYFGPGTRLTVT.

This rearrangement joins TRBV9 to TRBJ1-6, with D tentatively TRBD1 (5 bases). V shed 4 bases and J shed 5 bases, with 10 bases lying between them. The CDR3 extends over 14 amino acids. Germline-derived CDR1 and CDR2 are SGDLS and YYNGEE. Written as DNA, the CDR3 is TGTGCCAGCAGCACCACCAGGGATAATTCACCCCTCCACTTT. As protein: CASSTTRDNSPLHF.

This sequence joins TRBV28 and TRBJ2-1; D tentatively reads TRBD1 or TRBD2 (6 bases each). Trimming removed 5 bases from V and 9 bases from J, with 17 bases in between. Germline V gene sequence: CDR1 MDHEN, CDR2 SYDVKM. This CDR3 has 14 amino acids. This chain's CDR3 is CASSPPGGLSEQFF. CDR3 in DNA: TGTGCCAGCAGTCCGCCCGGGGGCTTGAGTGAGCAGTTCTTC.

This sequence joins TRBV27 and TRBJ2-3; D uncertain. The V gene lost 4 bases and the J gene lost 6 bases, with 8 bases spanning the gap. The germline gives CDR1 MNHEY, CDR2 SMNVEV (reference sequence). CDR3 size: 12 residues. Here the CDR3 reads CASSSPLDTQYF. In DNA, the CDR3 is TGTGCCAGCAGTTCCCCTCTTGATACGCAGTATTTT.

V is TRBV19 and J is TRBJ2-1; weak D call: TRBD1 (6 bases). CDR3 length: 14 amino acids. Germline V gene data show CDR1 as LNHDA and CDR2 as SQIVND (reference sequence). Trimming stripped 6 bases from V and 2 bases from J, with 11 bases between. This CDR3 is CASSGQSAYNEQFF. The CDR3 DNA reads TGTGCCAGTAGCGGACAGTCGGCCTACAATGAGCAGTTCTTC.